This T cell receptor (beta chain) was found in a study of PD-1 blockade in classical Hodgkin lymphoma. Overall study findings and caveats: Underlying causes for the observed repertoire differences were not defined, possibly disease activity or prior therapy. As was reported, newly diagnosed patients showed lower baseline TCR diversity than healthy donors did.

In regard to this clone: Its target is not known.

The V end lost 5 bases, the J end lost 5 bases, and 12 bases lay between the germline ends. In germline, CDR1 is GTSNPN, CDR2 SVGIG (reference sequence). The CDR3 has 13 residues. Profiling relied on immunoSEQ multiplex PCR, and the TCRdb table lists in-frame clones only, not all of them. The sample holds 25,000 to 35,000 clones, 94% seen once. Time point given: newly diagnosed, previously untreated cHL patient sample. Comparison PBMCs came from previously untreated, newly diagnosed classical Hodgkin lymphoma patients. The chain recombines TRBV30 with TRBJ2-2; D uncertain. The specimen sequenced was peripheral blood mononuclear cells (PBMCs). This clonotype was obtained from a human donor with classical Hodgkin lymphoma. The CDR3 DNA reads TGTGCCTGGTGCTCTAAGGGAACCGGGGAGCTGTTTTTT. Translating it yields CAWCSKGTGELFF.